This T cell receptor (beta chain) was obtained from a study of human T cells and chemical hapten exposure. The germline V gene has CDR1 MNHNY and CDR2 SVGAGI (reference sequence). V lost 5 bases, J lost 10 bases, and 9 bases stayed unmatched. This CDR3 has 13 residues. Described time point: pre-sensitization, week 0. Treatment: therapeutic diphenylcyclopropenone sensitization with weekly scalp DPC. TCRdb redid the calling of the RACE reads with MiXCR, one entry per CDR3 protein. Among approximately 400,000 distinct CDR3 sequences listed, less than 6.5% were seen once. This TCR was recovered from a woman in her forties or fifties with alopecia areata. Some clones in this sample may be carry-over from other donors' samples. The sample in question was whole blood, obtained in connection with sensitization to the hapten diphenylcyclopropenone (DPC). The gene calls are TRBV6-6 and TRBJ1-2; 8 bases line up with TRBD1. The CDR3 reads CASSIDRGNDYTF. CDR3 DNA sequence: TGTGCCAGCAGTATCGACAGGGGAAATGACTACACCTTC.